The 18 T cell receptor beta chains below were found in one sample sequenced in a study of T-cell memory formation after mild COVID-19. TCRdb ran MiXCR on the 5' RACE reads and lists one entry per CDR3 protein. This table has around 370,000 distinct CDR3 sequences, around 21% appearing once. Sequencing was done on a sample of PBMCs or a T cell subset sorted from them (not recorded which). The receptors here all came from an adult woman who had mild COVID-19 (a few samples of this study predate the infection). Cell type and time point are not known.

This clonotype was observed a few times. J is TRBJ1-1 and V is TRBV12-3 or TRBV12-4; no reliable D call. The CDR3 covers 13 residues. With 2 bases removed from V and 4 bases from J, the gap between germline ends came to 8 bases. The CDR3 spells CASSLQEGTEAFF. The CDR3 bases are TGTGCCAGCAGTTTACAGGAGGGCACTGAAGCTTTCTTT.

The table lists this clonotype with many counts. The chain carries TRBV5-1 and TRBJ2-2; D gene ambiguous. This CDR3 is 13 amino acids long. Trimming cost V 5 bases and J 0 bases, with 5 bases left between them. Germline-derived CDR1 and CDR2 are SGHRS and YFSETQ. The CDR3 sequence: CASSPSNTGELFF. CDR3 in DNA: TGCGCCAGCAGTCCCTCGAACACCGGGGAGCTGTTTTTT.

The chain links TRBV12-3 or TRBV12-4 to TRBJ2-5; 15 bases line up with TRBD2. This CDR3 comprises 16 residues. V lost 5 bases and J lost 5; bases outside the gene matches: 6. The CDR3 protein is CASSRTSGGVGETQYF. The DNA for the CDR3 is TGTGCCAGCAGTAGGACTAGCGGGGGGGTCGGGGAGACCCAGTACTTC.

This chain joins TRBV20-1 and TRBJ2-7, with 8 bases aligning to TRBD1. V lost 0 bases, J lost 5 bases, and 6 bases stayed unmatched. The CDR3 is 14 residues long. Per germline, CDR1 DFQATT and CDR2 SNEGSKA (reference sequence). The CDR3 region has the DNA TGCAGTGCTAGAGAGCGGACAGGGAGGAACGAGCAGTACTTC. Translated, it gives CSARERTGRNEQYF.

The chain joins TRBV12-3 or TRBV12-4 to TRBJ1-6; D not resolved. The CDR3 has 14 residues. Trimming pared 3 bases from V and 7 bases from J, leaving 10 bases between. The DNA for the CDR3 is TGTGCCAGCAGTTTTAGAACAGCAAATTCACCCCTCCACTTT. It translates to CASSFRTANSPLHF.

This clonotype was seen a handful of times. The V call is TRBV11-2, the J call TRBJ2-2, with TRBD1 as a possible D gene (6 bases). The CDR3 consists of 15 residues. V was trimmed by 5 bases and J by 1 base, leaving 11 bases between them. Germline V lookup: CDR1 SGHAT, CDR2 FQNNGV. The CDR3 protein is CASSPKQGNTGELFF. CDR3 DNA: TGTGCCAGCAGCCCCAAACAGGGGAACACCGGGGAGCTGTTTTTT.

This clonotype was seen just once. DNA of the CDR3: TGCAGTGCCCCTCCTCGGGACAGGGTTGACTACGAGCAGTACTTC. Translating gives CSAPPRDRVDYEQYF. The V call is TRBV20-1, the J call TRBJ2-7; 9 bases agree with TRBD1. CDR3 size: 15 residues. CDR1 is DFQATT and CDR2 is SNEGSKA in the germline V gene (reference sequence). V shed 6 bases and J 3 bases; nucleotides not matched to a gene: 12.

The CDR3 loop reads CASSPAGTGVVETQYF. CDR3 DNA sequence: TGCGCCAGCAGCCCGGCAGGAACGGGAGTAGTGGAGACCCAGTACTTC. This chain connects TRBV5-1 to TRBJ2-5; TRBD2 might be the D (6 bases). Germline V gene sequence: CDR1 SGHRS, CDR2 YFSETQ. Trimming removed 4 bases at V and 5 bases at J, with 21 bases between. The CDR3 has 16 residues.

This clonotype was picked up one time. The CDR3 region is CASSLHPQGAVGENYGYTF. The CDR3 DNA follows: TGCGCCAGCAGCTTGCATCCCCAGGGGGCGGTGGGAGAGAACTATGGCTACACCTTC. This chain joins TRBV5-1 and TRBJ1-2; the match to TRBD1 covers 8 bases. J lost 2 bases, V lost 1 base, and 16 bases had no gene match. This CDR3 comprises 19 residues. Germline V CDR1 and CDR2: SGHRS, YFSETQ.

V gene TRBV20-1 combines with J gene TRBJ2-2; D uncertain. Trimming removed 3 bases at V and 3 bases at J, with 11 bases between. This CDR3 contains 14 residues. Germline loops: CDR1 DFQATT, CDR2 SNEGSKA (reference sequence). CDR3 in DNA: TGCAGTGCTAGCGGTCGTCACTACACCGGGGAGCTGTTTTTT. Translated, it gives CSASGRHYTGELFF.

The rearrangement links TRBV12-3 or TRBV12-4 to TRBJ2-6; 11 bases are shared with TRBD1. The CDR3 is 17 amino acids. V was clipped by 5 bases and J by 4 bases; unmatched bases: 7. CDR3 bases: TGTGCCAGCAGTCCCGGACAGGGGGCTGACGGGGCCAACGTCCTGACTTTC. Its protein product is CASSPGQGADGANVLTF.

The chain has TRBV13 and TRBJ1-1; the D gene is possibly TRBD1 (6 bases). The V gene's germline CDR1 is PRHDT and CDR2 FYEKMQ (reference sequence). There are 15 residues in the CDR3. V lost 6 bases and J lost 0, with 14 bases in between. In DNA form, the CDR3 reads TGTGCCAGCAGTCCTCTCGGGGACATGAACACTGAAGCTTTCTTT. It translates to CASSPLGDMNTEAFF. The full variable domain, completed using reference TRBV13 and TRBJ1-1, is AAGVIQSPRHLIKEKRETATLKCYPIPRHDTVYWYQQGPGQDPQFLISFYEKMQSDKGSIPDRFSAQQFSDYHSELNMSSLELGDSALYFCASSPLGDMNTEAFFGQGTRLTVV.

The chain links TRBV20-1 to TRBJ2-1, with D uncertain. The germline V gene has CDR1 DFQATT and CDR2 SNEGSKA (reference sequence). V gave up 5 bases and J gave up 9 bases, with 14 bases separating them. The CDR3 runs 12 residues. CDR3 sequence: CSAFRLRSEQFF. The CDR3 DNA follows: TGCAGTGCTTTCCGGTTGAGGAGTGAGCAGTTCTTC.

The V gene is TRBV7-9, the J gene TRBJ2-5; D unclear. This CDR3 is built from 13 residues. With 4 bases removed from V and 4 bases from J, the gap between germline ends came to 10 bases. Germline V gene data show CDR1 as SEHNR and CDR2 as FQNEAQ (reference sequence). The CDR3 is CASSSRSRETQYF. In nucleotides, the CDR3 is TGTGCCAGCAGCTCAAGGTCCAGAGAGACCCAGTACTTC.

This chain links TRBV9 with TRBJ2-5; a possible D gene is TRBD2 (6 bases). This CDR3 has 15 amino acids. Germline CDR1 SGDLS, CDR2 YYNGEE. V lost 4 bases to trimming and J lost 2 bases, with 15 bases between them. CDR3 sequence (DNA): TGTGCCAGCAGCCTTGGTAGCGGCCTACAAGAGACCCAGTACTTC. Translated: CASSLGSGLQETQYF.

This clonotype was found a few times. The V and J genes are TRBV4-3 and TRBJ2-3, with 7 bases that match TRBD2. The CDR3 is made up of 22 amino acids. The ends lost 0 bases at V and 0 bases at J; junction bases unmatched: 21. Germline values: CDR1 LGHNA, CDR2 YSLEER. Written as DNA, the CDR3 is TGCGCCAGCAGCCAAGATATTGCGATGGGTGGGCTAGCGGTACCTAGCACAGATACGCAGTATTTT. Residues: CASSQDIAMGGLAVPSTDTQYF.

This chain connects TRBV25-1 to TRBJ1-2; 7 bases match TRBD1. CDR1 is MGHDK and CDR2 is SYGVNS in the germline V gene. The trim removed 7 bases at V and 6 bases at J, leaving 8 bases unmatched. This CDR3 contains 13 residues. CDR3 bases: TGTGCCAGCAAAATCCAGGGGGGGAATGGCTACACCTTC. As protein: CASKIQGGNGYTF.

J is TRBJ1-1 and V is TRBV5-1; 7 nucleotides line up with TRBD1. Germline-derived CDR1 and CDR2 are SGHRS and YFSETQ. This CDR3 is built from 15 residues. J gave up 3 bases and V 4 bases, and 9 bases lay outside the gene matches. CDR3 DNA sequence: TGCGCCAGCAGCAAGACAGGGTTGAGGGACACTGAAGCTTTCTTT. Protein product: CASSKTGLRDTEAFF.